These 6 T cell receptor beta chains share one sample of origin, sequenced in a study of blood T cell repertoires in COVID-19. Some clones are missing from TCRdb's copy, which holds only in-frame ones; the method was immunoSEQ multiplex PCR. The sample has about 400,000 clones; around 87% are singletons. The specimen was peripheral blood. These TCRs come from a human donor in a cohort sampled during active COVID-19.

The chain's CDR3 is CASSASLPYTDTQYF. The DNA for the CDR3 is TGTGCCAGCAGTGCTAGTCTTCCCTACACAGATACGCAGTATTTT. The rearrangement joins TRBV2 to TRBJ2-3; D is ambiguous. V was pared by 4 bases and J by 2 bases, with 13 bases between. Germline loops: CDR1 SNHLY, CDR2 FYNNEI. The CDR3 covers 15 residues.

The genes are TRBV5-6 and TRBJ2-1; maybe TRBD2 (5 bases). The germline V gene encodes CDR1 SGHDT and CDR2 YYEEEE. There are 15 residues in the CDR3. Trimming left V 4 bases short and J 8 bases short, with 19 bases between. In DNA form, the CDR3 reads TGTGCCAGCAGCCACCCCGACCGGACCGGGGATGAGCAGTTCTTC. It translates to CASSHPDRTGDEQFF.

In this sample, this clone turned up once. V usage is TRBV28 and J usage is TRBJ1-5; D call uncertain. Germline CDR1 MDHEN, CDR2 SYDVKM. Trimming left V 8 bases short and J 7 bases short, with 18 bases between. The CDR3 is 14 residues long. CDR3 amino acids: CASVRSLAGQPQHF. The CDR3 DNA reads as TGTGCCAGCGTCAGGTCCCTGGCAGGCCAGCCCCAGCATTTT. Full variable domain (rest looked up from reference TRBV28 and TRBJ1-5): DVKVTQSSRYLVKRTGEKVFLECVQDMDHENMFWYRQDPGLGLRLIYFSYDVKMKEKGDIPEGYSVSREKKERFSLILESASTNQTSMYLCASVRSLAGQPQHFGDGTRLSIL.

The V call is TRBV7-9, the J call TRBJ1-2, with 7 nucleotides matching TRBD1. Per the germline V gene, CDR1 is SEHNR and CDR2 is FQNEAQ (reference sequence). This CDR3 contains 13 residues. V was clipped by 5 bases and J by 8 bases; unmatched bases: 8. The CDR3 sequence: CASSLRDREGYTF. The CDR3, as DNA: TGTGCCAGCAGCCTCCGGGACAGAGAGGGCTACACCTTC. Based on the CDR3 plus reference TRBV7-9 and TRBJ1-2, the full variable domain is DTGVSQNPRHKITKRGQNVTFRCDPISEHNRLYWYRQTLGQGPEFLTYFQNEAQLEKSRLLSDRFSAERPKGSFSTLEIQRTEQGDSAMYLCASSLRDREGYTFGSGTRLTVV.

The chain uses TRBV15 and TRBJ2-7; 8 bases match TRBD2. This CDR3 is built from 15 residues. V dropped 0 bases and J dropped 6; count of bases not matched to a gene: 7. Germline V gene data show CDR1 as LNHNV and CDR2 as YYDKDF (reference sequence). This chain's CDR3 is CATSRDGTRLGEQYF. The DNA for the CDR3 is TGTGCCACCAGCAGAGACGGGACTAGACTGGGCGAGCAGTACTTC.

CDR3 in amino acids: CASSQGWAGPKNQPQHF. DNA of the CDR3: TGCGCCAGCAGCCAAGGCTGGGCAGGGCCCAAAAATCAGCCCCAGCATTTT. This chain uses TRBV4-1 with TRBJ1-5; D may be TRBD1 (5 bases). The V and J ends lost 1 base and 4 bases respectively, with 17 bases between them. This CDR3 has 17 amino acids. Germline V gene sequence: CDR1 MGHRA, CDR2 YSYEKL.